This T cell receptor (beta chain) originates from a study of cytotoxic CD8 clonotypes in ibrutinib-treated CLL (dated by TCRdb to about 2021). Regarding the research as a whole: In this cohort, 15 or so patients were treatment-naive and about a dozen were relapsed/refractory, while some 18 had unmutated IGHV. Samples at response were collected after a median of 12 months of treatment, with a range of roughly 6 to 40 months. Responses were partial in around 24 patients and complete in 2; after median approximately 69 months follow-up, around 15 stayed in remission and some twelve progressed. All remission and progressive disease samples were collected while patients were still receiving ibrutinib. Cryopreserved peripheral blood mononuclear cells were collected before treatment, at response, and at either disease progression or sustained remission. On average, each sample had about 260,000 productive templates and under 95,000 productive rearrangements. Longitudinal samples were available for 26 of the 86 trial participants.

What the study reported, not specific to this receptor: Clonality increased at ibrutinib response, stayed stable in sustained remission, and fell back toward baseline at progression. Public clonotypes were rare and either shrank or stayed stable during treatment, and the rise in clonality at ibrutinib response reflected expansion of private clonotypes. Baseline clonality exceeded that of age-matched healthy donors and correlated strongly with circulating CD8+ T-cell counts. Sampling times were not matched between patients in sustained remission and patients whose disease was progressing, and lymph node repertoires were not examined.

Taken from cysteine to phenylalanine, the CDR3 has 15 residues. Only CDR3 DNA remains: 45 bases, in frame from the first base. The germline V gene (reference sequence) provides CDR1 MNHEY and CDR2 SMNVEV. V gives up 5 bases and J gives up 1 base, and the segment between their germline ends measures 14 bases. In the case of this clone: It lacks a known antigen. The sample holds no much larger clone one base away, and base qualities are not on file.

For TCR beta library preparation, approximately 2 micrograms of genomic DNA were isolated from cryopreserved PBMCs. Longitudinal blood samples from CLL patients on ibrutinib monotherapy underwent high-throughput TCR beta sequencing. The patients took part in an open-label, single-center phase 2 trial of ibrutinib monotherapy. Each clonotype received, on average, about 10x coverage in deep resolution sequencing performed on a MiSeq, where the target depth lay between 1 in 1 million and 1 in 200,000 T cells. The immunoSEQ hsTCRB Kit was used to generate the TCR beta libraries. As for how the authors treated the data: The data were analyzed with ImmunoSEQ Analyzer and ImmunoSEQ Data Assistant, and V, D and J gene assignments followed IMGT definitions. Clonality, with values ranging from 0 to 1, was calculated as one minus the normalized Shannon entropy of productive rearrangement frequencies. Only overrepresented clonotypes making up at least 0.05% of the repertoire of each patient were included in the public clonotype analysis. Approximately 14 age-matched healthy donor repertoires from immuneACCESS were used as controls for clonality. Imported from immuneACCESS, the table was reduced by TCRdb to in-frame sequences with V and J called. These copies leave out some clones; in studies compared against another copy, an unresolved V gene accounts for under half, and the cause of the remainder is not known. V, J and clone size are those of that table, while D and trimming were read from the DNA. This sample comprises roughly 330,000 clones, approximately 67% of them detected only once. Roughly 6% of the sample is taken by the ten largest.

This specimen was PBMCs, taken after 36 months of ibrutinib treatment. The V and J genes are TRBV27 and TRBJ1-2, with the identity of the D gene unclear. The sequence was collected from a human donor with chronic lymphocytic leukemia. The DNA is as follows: TGTGCCAGCAGTCTCTCCTCTAAGGGTAACTATGGCTACACCTTC. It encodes CASSLSSKGNYGYTF.